Listed below are T cell receptor beta chains from one sample, sequenced in a study of graft-versus-host responses after intestinal transplantation. Generated by immunoSEQ multiplex PCR, the TCRdb table keeps only in-frame clones and is missing some. Among 150,000 or so clones listed, about nine tenths were seen once. Antigen specificity for these receptors is unknown. Sequencing used unstimulated CD4+ T cells sorted from spleen or lymph node cells, obtained before intestinal transplant. The source is a human donor who received an intestinal transplant. The CDR3 runs from the conserved cysteine through the conserved F or W. The D gene is left open where the match is weak.

V gene	J gene	D gene	CDR3 DNA	CDR3 protein
TRBV10-3	TRBJ2-3	TRBD2	TGTGCCACTGGACTAGCGAGCACAGATACGCAGTATTTT	CATGLASTDTQYF
TRBV2	TRBJ2-3	.	TGTGCCAGCAGTGAACGGACAGCTAACACAGATACGCAGTATTTT	CASSERTANTDTQYF
TRBV7-6	TRBJ2-1	TRBD2	TGTGCCAGCAGCACTAGCGGGCTGTCTTACAATGAGCAGTTCTTC	CASSTSGLSYNEQFF
TRBV2	TRBJ1-5	.	TGTGCCAGCAGTGAAGCTCCGGGATATCAGCCCCAGCATTTT	CASSEAPGYQPQHF
TRBV27	TRBJ1-6	TRBD1	TGTGCCACAAACAGACAGGGAGGGGTCGGTTCACCCCTCCACTTT	CATNRQGGVGSPLHF
TRBV27	TRBJ2-7	.	TGTGCCAGCAGTCCCAGGGCGCGGTCGAGCTCCTACGAGCAGTACTTC	CASSPRARSSSYEQYF
TRBV18	TRBJ1-2	.	TGTGCCAGCTCACCAGTGGCAGAATCTAACTATGGCTACACCTTC	CASSPVAESNYGYTF
TRBV5-1	TRBJ2-1	.	TGCGCCAGCAGCTTGAACGGGAGAACCTCCTACAATGAGCAGTTCTTC	CASSLNGRTSYNEQFF
TRBV6-1	TRBJ1-2	.	TGTGCCAGCAGTGAAGTAGAGGGTAGAGGCTACACCTTC	CASSEVEGRGYTF
TRBV11-2	TRBJ2-7	.	TGTGCCAGCAAAAACCCCGGGGCAGGGGTTTACGAGCAGTACTTC	CASKNPGAGVYEQYF
TRBV19	TRBJ2-6	.	TGTGCCAGTACTCTCTCAGGGTCTGGGACCAACGTCCTGACTTTC	CASTLSGSGTNVLTF